The present entry profiles one TCR beta chain with its context. Its antigen is unidentified. The data stem from a study of cytomegalovirus exposure and HLA in healthy donors. The PCR made use of 60 Vbeta and 13 Jbeta primers. TCRdb's table, derived via immunoSEQ multiplex PCR, lists solely in-frame clones and lacks some. The data hold 200,000 to 300,000 clones, with over 75% observed a single time. Study-level findings and limits: In vitro confirmation showed three CMV-associated chains to be CMV antigen specific. Within an earlier analysis, most TCR beta V segments proved productive either about 87% or about 30% of the time. Later analysis demonstrated an association between a missense DCLRE1C variant and TCR beta V- and J-gene trimming.

Sequencing was done on a sample of PBMCs. The sequence was collected from a boy between 10 and 17 years old in good health and CMV-seronegative.

The CDR3 reads CASSALTGGQTDTQYF. The CDR3 DNA reads as TGTGCCAGCAGCGCCTTGACAGGCGGCCAAACAGATACGCAGTATTTT. J is TRBJ2-3 and V is TRBV9, with a weak D call TRBD1 (6 bases). The CDR3 runs 16 residues. CDR1 SGDLS and CDR2 YYNGEE come from the germline V gene. V lost 3 bases and J 3 bases, leaving 17 bases between the germline ends.